The rows below give T cell receptor beta chains drawn from one sample of a study of T cells after yellow fever vaccination. TCRdb re-called the 5' RACE reads with MiXCR, one entry per CDR3 protein. The sample includes hundreds of thousands of distinct CDR3 sequences, 8.5% to 10% of them seen just once. Sequenced here: PBMCs, sampled on the day of the first yellow fever vaccination. The source of these receptors is a man aged 18 to 35 who received the YFV17D yellow fever vaccine. CDR3s include the opening cysteine and the closing phenylalanine or tryptophan. Each record gives: V gene, clone size, D gene, J gene, CDR3 DNA, CDR3 protein. A D gene is named only where the DNA matches it firmly. Part of the rows lack a size; the others show once, few, many or a class for expanded clones.

v_call: TRBV12-3/TRBV12-4; clone_size: many; d_call: NA; j_call: TRBJ2-1; cdr3_nt: TGTGCCAGCAGTGTAGGCGGGGCAGGCAATGAGCAGTTCTTC; cdr3_aa: CASSVGGAGNEQFF
v_call: TRBV4-1; clone_size: NA; d_call: NA; j_call: TRBJ1-5; cdr3_nt: TGCGCCAGCAGCCATCCCGGGACACGGTATCAGCCCCAGCATTTT; cdr3_aa: CASSHPGTRYQPQHF
v_call: TRBV20-1; clone_size: NA; d_call: NA; j_call: TRBJ2-1; cdr3_nt: TGCAGTGCTAGAGATCCGCGGCAGGGGTTAAACAATGAGCAGTTCTTC; cdr3_aa: CSARDPRQGLNNEQFF
v_call: TRBV15; clone_size: NA; d_call: NA; j_call: TRBJ2-3; cdr3_nt: TGTGCCACCAGCAGAGGACAGGGCACAGATACGCAGTATTTT; cdr3_aa: CATSRGQGTDTQYF
v_call: TRBV5-1; clone_size: NA; d_call: NA; j_call: TRBJ2-5; cdr3_nt: TGCGCCGGCAGCTTTGAGGTCATGGAGACCCAGTACTTC; cdr3_aa: CAGSFEVMETQYF
v_call: TRBV19; clone_size: few; d_call: TRBD1; j_call: TRBJ2-1; cdr3_nt: TGTGCCAGTAGTAGGGTGGGACAGAATGAGCAGTTCTTC; cdr3_aa: CASSRVGQNEQFF
v_call: TRBV27; clone_size: few; d_call: TRBD2; j_call: TRBJ2-1; cdr3_nt: TGTGCCAGCAGTTTATCCCCGCGGGGGGCCTTTCAAGAGCAGTTCTTC; cdr3_aa: CASSLSPRGAFQEQFF
v_call: TRBV12-3/TRBV12-4; clone_size: many; d_call: NA; j_call: TRBJ1-2; cdr3_nt: TGTGCCAGCAGTTTGTTCACAGGGATAGGCTATGGCTACACCTTC; cdr3_aa: CASSLFTGIGYGYTF
v_call: TRBV7-2; clone_size: many; d_call: NA; j_call: TRBJ1-2; cdr3_nt: TGTGCCAGCAGCCAAAGGGTTCCCCTTAGGGACTATGGCTACACCTTC; cdr3_aa: CASSQRVPLRDYGYTF
v_call: TRBV15; clone_size: few; d_call: NA; j_call: TRBJ2-5; cdr3_nt: TGTGCCACAAGACAGACGGAGACCCAGTACTTC; cdr3_aa: CATRQTETQYF
v_call: TRBV6-1; clone_size: NA; d_call: NA; j_call: TRBJ2-2; cdr3_nt: TGTGCCAGCAGAGCCCATGCGGAGGGCGCGAACACCGGGGAGCTGTTTTTT; cdr3_aa: CASRAHAEGANTGELFF
v_call: TRBV12-3/TRBV12-4; clone_size: many; d_call: TRBD1; j_call: TRBJ1-2; cdr3_nt: TGTGCCAGCAGAAACAGGGGTAACTATGGCTACACCTTC; cdr3_aa: CASRNRGNYGYTF
v_call: TRBV2; clone_size: few; d_call: TRBD2; j_call: TRBJ2-3; cdr3_nt: TGTGCCAGCCGACTAGCGGAGAGCACAGATACGCAGTATTTT; cdr3_aa: CASRLAESTDTQYF
v_call: TRBV5-1; clone_size: few; d_call: NA; j_call: TRBJ2-3; cdr3_nt: TGCGCCAGCAGCTTGATCGGGGGTGGATCAGATACGCAGTATTTT; cdr3_aa: CASSLIGGGSDTQYF
v_call: TRBV5-1; clone_size: few; d_call: NA; j_call: TRBJ2-1; cdr3_nt: TGCGCCAGCAGCTTGGAGAGCTTCCATGAGCAGTTCTTC; cdr3_aa: CASSLESFHEQFF
v_call: TRBV4-3; clone_size: many; d_call: NA; j_call: TRBJ1-3; cdr3_nt: TGCGCCAGCAGCCAAGAGAGAGGGGACCGACTCTCTGGAAACACCATATATTTT; cdr3_aa: CASSQERGDRLSGNTIYF
v_call: TRBV19; clone_size: many; d_call: NA; j_call: TRBJ1-5; cdr3_nt: TGTGCCAGTAGTATTGGTAACGCGGGGAGACAGCCCCAGCATTTT; cdr3_aa: CASSIGNAGRQPQHF
v_call: TRBV24-1; clone_size: few; d_call: NA; j_call: TRBJ2-6; cdr3_nt: TGTGCCACCAGTGATCCCAGCTCTGGGGCCAACGTCCTGACTTTC; cdr3_aa: CATSDPSSGANVLTF
v_call: TRBV6-2/TRBV6-3; clone_size: NA; d_call: NA; j_call: TRBJ2-3; cdr3_nt: TGTGCCAGCAGTCGGCCGGCTACAGATACGCAGTATTTT; cdr3_aa: CASSRPATDTQYF
v_call: TRBV4-1; clone_size: many; d_call: NA; j_call: TRBJ2-5; cdr3_nt: TGCGCCAGCAGCCAAGCCGGGACACTATCCTCAACCCAAGAGACCCAGTACTTC; cdr3_aa: CASSQAGTLSSTQETQYF
v_call: TRBV7-2; clone_size: many; d_call: NA; j_call: TRBJ1-6; cdr3_nt: TGTGCCAGCAGCTTAGGCAGCTCCTATAATTCACCCCTCCACTTT; cdr3_aa: CASSLGSSYNSPLHF
v_call: TRBV9; clone_size: few; d_call: NA; j_call: TRBJ2-5; cdr3_nt: TGTGCCAGCAGCGTAGATCGTGGGGAGACCCAGTACTTC; cdr3_aa: CASSVDRGETQYF
v_call: TRBV7-2; clone_size: few; d_call: NA; j_call: TRBJ1-4; cdr3_nt: TGTGCCAGCAGTCCCTCAGGGATAGATGAAAAACTGTTTTTT; cdr3_aa: CASSPSGIDEKLFF
v_call: TRBV30; clone_size: few; d_call: TRBD1; j_call: TRBJ1-5; cdr3_nt: TGTGCCTGGAGCAAAGGGACAGGGTCTTACAATCAGCCCCAGCATTTT; cdr3_aa: CAWSKGTGSYNQPQHF
v_call: TRBV6-2/TRBV6-3; clone_size: few; d_call: TRBD1; j_call: TRBJ1-1; cdr3_nt: TGTGCCAGCAGTTACCTAGATGGGACAGGGGGATTGAACACTGAAGCTTTCTTT; cdr3_aa: CASSYLDGTGGLNTEAFF
v_call: TRBV6-2/TRBV6-3; clone_size: few; d_call: NA; j_call: TRBJ1-5; cdr3_nt: TGTGCCAGCAGTTACTCGGTCTGGGGGAATAGGGGGGCTCGCAATCAGCCCCAGCATTTT; cdr3_aa: CASSYSVWGNRGARNQPQHF
v_call: TRBV12-3/TRBV12-4; clone_size: few; d_call: NA; j_call: TRBJ1-5; cdr3_nt: TGTGCCAGCAGCGGACCGATGATTAGCAATCAGCCCCAGCATTTT; cdr3_aa: CASSGPMISNQPQHF
v_call: TRBV6-1; clone_size: NA; d_call: NA; j_call: TRBJ2-5; cdr3_nt: TGTGCCAGCAGTCCCCGGGGCCCGGAGACCCAGTACTTC; cdr3_aa: CASSPRGPETQYF
v_call: TRBV2; clone_size: few; d_call: NA; j_call: TRBJ2-4; cdr3_nt: TGTGCCAGCCTACAGCTAGCCAAAAACATTCAGTACTTC; cdr3_aa: CASLQLAKNIQYF
v_call: TRBV24-1; clone_size: NA; d_call: TRBD2; j_call: TRBJ2-2; cdr3_nt: TGTGCCACCAGGGCTAGCGGCGACACCGGGGAGCTGTTTTTT; cdr3_aa: CATRASGDTGELFF
v_call: TRBV7-2; clone_size: many; d_call: NA; j_call: TRBJ2-7; cdr3_nt: TGTGCCAGCAGCTTAGCCCACGGGCCCGAGCAGTACTTC; cdr3_aa: CASSLAHGPEQYF
v_call: TRBV4-3; clone_size: few; d_call: NA; j_call: TRBJ2-6; cdr3_nt: TGCGCCAGCAGCCCAGGGATATTCTCTGGGGCCAACGTCCTGACTTTC; cdr3_aa: CASSPGIFSGANVLTF
v_call: TRBV6-1; clone_size: NA; d_call: TRBD1; j_call: TRBJ1-2; cdr3_nt: TGTGCCAGCAGTGAAGGGGGGACAGCTAACTATGGCTACACCTTC; cdr3_aa: CASSEGGTANYGYTF
v_call: TRBV7-9; clone_size: many; d_call: NA; j_call: TRBJ1-1; cdr3_nt: TGTGCCAGCAGCCGTCCCTTGAACACTGAAGCTTTCTTT; cdr3_aa: CASSRPLNTEAFF
v_call: TRBV27; clone_size: few; d_call: NA; j_call: TRBJ2-7; cdr3_nt: TGTGCCAGCGCGAGAACCGAATACGAGCAGTACTTC; cdr3_aa: CASARTEYEQYF
v_call: TRBV6-5; clone_size: few; d_call: NA; j_call: TRBJ1-6; cdr3_nt: TGTGCCAGCAGTTACCCTACCATCGGGGTCGGTTCACCCCTCCACTTT; cdr3_aa: CASSYPTIGVGSPLHF
v_call: TRBV25-1; clone_size: NA; d_call: TRBD1; j_call: TRBJ1-2; cdr3_nt: TGTGCCAGCAGTAAGACAGGGTTTCTCATGAGTGGTGGCTACACCTTC; cdr3_aa: CASSKTGFLMSGGYTF
v_call: TRBV5-1; clone_size: NA; d_call: NA; j_call: TRBJ2-7; cdr3_nt: TGCGCCAGCAGCTTGGTGCCTCCTCAGTGGTACTTC; cdr3_aa: CASSLVPPQWYF
v_call: TRBV14; clone_size: NA; d_call: NA; j_call: TRBJ2-3; cdr3_nt: TGTGCCAGCAGCCGGGACTATACGCAGTATTTT; cdr3_aa: CASSRDYTQYF
v_call: TRBV5-1; clone_size: NA; d_call: NA; j_call: TRBJ2-5; cdr3_nt: TGCGCCAGCAGCTTGCCGGCCGTAGAGACCCAGTACTTC; cdr3_aa: CASSLPAVETQYF
v_call: TRBV12-3/TRBV12-4; clone_size: NA; d_call: TRBD2; j_call: TRBJ2-1; cdr3_nt: TGTGCCAGCAGCCCAAGGGGACTAGCGGGGGGCGGGTCCTACAATGAGCAGTTCTTC; cdr3_aa: CASSPRGLAGGGSYNEQFF
v_call: TRBV12-3/TRBV12-4; clone_size: NA; d_call: NA; j_call: TRBJ1-3; cdr3_nt: NA; cdr3_aa: CASSSSSSGNTIYF
v_call: TRBV19; clone_size: few; d_call: NA; j_call: TRBJ1-6; cdr3_nt: TGTGCCAGTAGTACCGAGAGGGACTCACCCCTCCACTTT; cdr3_aa: CASSTERDSPLHF
v_call: TRBV20-1; clone_size: few; d_call: TRBD1; j_call: TRBJ2-5; cdr3_nt: TGCAGTGCTAGAGATCGAGGGGGCTCCCAAGAGACCCAGTACTTC; cdr3_aa: CSARDRGGSQETQYF
v_call: TRBV5-6; clone_size: NA; d_call: NA; j_call: TRBJ2-1; cdr3_nt: TGTGCCAGCAGTTTCGGTGATAGCTGCTACAATGAGCAGTTCTTC; cdr3_aa: CASSFGDSCYNEQFF
v_call: TRBV19; clone_size: many; d_call: NA; j_call: TRBJ1-1; cdr3_nt: TGTGCCAGTACCAGGGGCCCTGAAGCTTTCTTT; cdr3_aa: CASTRGPEAFF
v_call: TRBV7-2; clone_size: many; d_call: TRBD1; j_call: TRBJ1-1; cdr3_nt: TGTGCCAGCAGCATCTCAACAGGGGTGACTGAAGCTTTCTTT; cdr3_aa: CASSISTGVTEAFF
v_call: TRBV14; clone_size: many; d_call: TRBD2; j_call: TRBJ2-1; cdr3_nt: TGTGCCAGCAGAATAGCGGGGGGGGAATCCCATGAGCAGTTCTTC; cdr3_aa: CASRIAGGESHEQFF
v_call: TRBV29-1; clone_size: few; d_call: NA; j_call: TRBJ1-2; cdr3_nt: TGCAGCGTTCCGTTGGGTTTTGGCTACACCTTC; cdr3_aa: CSVPLGFGYTF
v_call: TRBV12-3/TRBV12-4; clone_size: few; d_call: TRBD1; j_call: TRBJ2-2; cdr3_nt: TGTGCCAGCAGGCGGGACAGGGTAGCCGGGGAGCTGTTTTTT; cdr3_aa: CASRRDRVAGELFF
v_call: TRBV20-1; clone_size: many; d_call: NA; j_call: TRBJ2-4; cdr3_nt: TGCAGTGCTAGAGAAGGTAGCGGCAAAAACATTCAGTACTTC; cdr3_aa: CSAREGSGKNIQYF
v_call: TRBV5-1; clone_size: many; d_call: TRBD1; j_call: TRBJ2-5; cdr3_nt: TGCGCCAGCAGCTTGGTGCCGGGACAGCAAGAGACCCAGTACTTC; cdr3_aa: CASSLVPGQQETQYF